This TCR beta chain was sequenced during a study of cytomegalovirus exposure and HLA in healthy donors. As for the study in general: In a later analysis, it was reported that the 110 or so validation repertoires had been produced on the same platform as the 500 to 850 repertoires belonging to the first cohort.

Profiling relied on immunoSEQ multiplex PCR, and the TCRdb table lists in-frame clones only, not all of them. The sample yields about 55,000 clones, about nine tenths seen once. With respect to this clone: Its antigen is unidentified.

Study-wide results and limits: The study flagged about 150 TCR beta chains as cytomegalovirus-associated.

The sequence derives from a man between 18 and 35 years old in good health and CMV-seronegative. Sample: PBMCs.

The CDR3 reads CASSPGGWNTGELFF. The CDR3 region has the DNA TGTGCCAGCAGTCCGGGGGGCTGGAACACCGGGGAGCTGTTTTTT. This sequence joins TRBV27 and TRBJ2-2; D perhaps matches TRBD2 (7 bases). Trimming took 5 bases from V and 1 from J, leaving 11 bases between them. This CDR3 spans 15 amino acids. The V gene's germline CDR1 is MNHEY and CDR2 SMNVEV (reference sequence).